This TCR beta chain was sequenced in a study of pediatric ulcerative colitis. Germline-derived CDR1 and CDR2 are MNHEY and SMNVEV (reference sequence). The CDR3 has 14 residues. V lost 1 base and J 1 base, leaving 7 bases between the germline ends. Profiling relied on immunoSEQ multiplex PCR, and the TCRdb table lists in-frame clones only, not all of them. The table has tens of thousands of clones, around four fifths seen once. The receptor comes from a boy aged 5-17 years with moderate ulcerative colitis. The sample consisted of blood. This chain links TRBV27 with TRBJ1-1; D call uncertain. CDR3 protein: CASSLFPTNTEAFF. For the CDR3, the DNA is TGTGCCAGCAGTTTATTTCCGACGAACACTGAAGCTTTCTTT.